One sample yielded the 12 T cell receptor beta chains listed below, sequenced in a study of blood T cells in healthy people across ages. A second about 6 to 11 cycle PCR used barcoded and J-beta primers. Each CDR3 protein gets one entry after TCRdb re-called the 5' RACE reads with MiXCR. The sample has about 680,000 distinct CDR3 sequences, around half seen once. Input material: blood. The receptors here all came from a woman aged 60-70 years in good health.

This clonotype showed up just a few times. A read error is possible here, since a much larger clone lies one base away. The V and J genes are TRBV28 and TRBJ2-7; either TRBD1 or TRBD2 may fit D (6 bases each). The J call is in doubt because the DNA end fits TRBJ2-4 better. This CDR3 spans 14 amino acids. CDR1 MDHEN and CDR2 SYDVKM come from the germline V gene. The CDR3 DNA is TGTGCCAGCAGGCGGGACATGGTCGAAAACATTCAGTACTTC. Protein sequence: CASRRDMVENIQYF.

The gene calls are TRBV24-1 and TRBJ1-2; 10 bases line up with TRBD1. The junction had 7 bases not matched to a gene; V was cut back by 6 bases and J by 7 bases. The CDR3 contains 14 residues. Germline CDR1 and CDR2: KGHDR and SFDVKD. The CDR3 bases are TGTGCCACCAGTCCCGGGACAGGGGTTCTTGGCTACACCTTC. It is translated as CATSPGTGVLGYTF.

This rearrangement joins TRBV2 to TRBJ2-2; perhaps TRBD1 as D (5 bases). Trimming shortened V by 7 bases and J by 0 bases, and 9 bases separated the two germline ends. CDR3 size: 14 residues. The germline gives CDR1 SNHLY, CDR2 FYNNEI. The CDR3 here is CASKGAANTGELFF. The CDR3 DNA reads as TGTGCCAGCAAAGGGGCCGCGAACACCGGGGAGCTGTTTTTT.

The chain has TRBV20-1 and TRBJ2-1, with 10 nucleotides matching TRBD2. Germline assignment: CDR1 DFQATT and CDR2 SNEGSKA (reference sequence). This CDR3 spans 16 amino acids. With 0 bases clipped from V and 8 bases from J, the junction kept 10 bases outside the gene matches. In DNA form, the CDR3 reads TGCAGTGCTAGAGATCAGAGAAGCGGGAGGGCTTATGAGCAGTTCTTC. Amino acids: CSARDQRSGRAYEQFF.

The chain carries TRBV6-2 or TRBV6-3 and TRBJ2-1; 13 bases line up with TRBD2. Germline lookup yields CDR1 MNHEY and CDR2 SVGEGT. This CDR3 has 17 amino acids. V gave up 6 bases and J gave up 8 bases; unmatched junction bases: 13. CDR3 loop: CASSPRGTSGKGDEQFF. As DNA, the CDR3 is TGTGCCAGCAGCCCCAGGGGGACTAGCGGGAAAGGAGATGAGCAGTTCTTC.

The V gene is TRBV7-6, the J gene TRBJ1-1; TRBD1 matches 7 bases. CDR1 SGHVS and CDR2 FNYEAQ come from the germline V gene. The trim removed 0 bases at V and 1 base at J, leaving 11 bases unmatched. This CDR3 contains 18 residues. The CDR3 nucleotides are TGTGCCAGCAGCTTAGCGAGGGGACAGCCATGGAGGAACACTGAAGCTTTCTTT. This encodes CASSLARGQPWRNTEAFF. The full variable domain, completed using reference TRBV7-6 and TRBJ1-1, is GAGVSQSPRYKVTKRGQDVALRCDPISGHVSLYWYRQALGQGPEFLTYFNYEAQQDKSGLPNDRFSAERPEGSISTLTIQRTEQRDSAMYRCASSLARGQPWRNTEAFFGQGTRLTVV.

As regards this clonotype: A much larger clone lies a single base off, so this may be a read error. V gene TRBV12-3 or TRBV12-4 combines with J gene TRBJ2-5, with 11 bases matching TRBD2. CDR3 size: 17 residues. J gave up 3 bases and V 7 bases, and 13 bases lay outside the gene matches. The CDR3 DNA reads TGTGCCAGCAATTCAACAACTAGCGGGAGTAATAAAGAGACCCAGTACTTC. Amino acid sequence: CASNSTTSGSNKETQYF.

J is TRBJ2-6 and V is TRBV3-1, with 10 bases identical to TRBD2. The CDR3 runs 16 residues. Germline V lookup: CDR1 LGHDT, CDR2 YNNKEL (reference sequence). DNA of the CDR3: TGTGCGGTGGAGACTAGCGGGTCCTCTGGGGCCAACGTCCTGACTTTC. Amino acid sequence: CAVETSGSSGANVLTF.

This clonotype appeared many times. The chain carries TRBV20-1 and TRBJ2-1, with TRBD2 identical over 7 bases. The CDR3 has 15 residues. With V trimmed by 1 base and J by 8 bases, 11 bases remained unmatched. CDR1 is DFQATT, CDR2 SNEGSKA, per germline (reference sequence). This CDR3 reads CSARGFLGRGDEQFF. The CDR3 DNA reads TGCAGTGCTAGAGGGTTTTTGGGGAGGGGTGATGAGCAGTTCTTC.

The J gene is TRBJ2-1, the V gene TRBV27; 9 nucleotides line up with TRBD1. CDR1 and CDR2 (germline): MNHEY, SMNVEV (reference sequence). V lost 5 bases to trimming and J lost 9 bases; unmatched junction nucleotides: 8. This CDR3 is 14 amino acids long. The CDR3 protein is CASSRDRDRGEQFF. CDR3 coding DNA: TGTGCCAGCAGTCGGGACAGGGATCGGGGTGAGCAGTTCTTC.

The chain carries TRBV24-1 and TRBJ2-1; D is ambiguous. Trimming removed 8 bases at V and 5 bases at J, with 6 bases between. Germline V gives CDR1 KGHDR, CDR2 SFDVKD. The CDR3 runs to 11 residues. CDR3 nucleotides: TGTGCCACCAAGAAGAACAATGAGCAGTTCTTC. Protein sequence: CATKKNNEQFF.

The chain combines TRBV7-9 with TRBJ2-6; D remains ambiguous. V gave up 2 bases and J gave up 0 bases, with 8 bases separating them. The CDR3 contains 16 residues. Germline V gene lookup returns CDR1 SEHNR and CDR2 FQNEAQ (reference sequence). CDR3 in DNA: TGTGCCAGCAGCTTATGGCGAAGCTCTGGGGCCAACGTCCTGACTTTC. It yields the protein CASSLWRSSGANVLTF.